This is a list of T cell receptor beta chains from one sample in a study of blood T cell repertoires in COVID-19. Assay: immunoSEQ multiplex PCR; the TCRdb copy retains only in-frame clones and omits some. Found here are about 370,000 clones, approximately 92% of them singletons; the top ten hold 0.95% to 1.1%. Material: PBMCs or T cells enriched from blood (not recorded which). The receptor set was obtained from a man aged 18-30 years who had recovered from COVID-19. The CDR3 runs from the conserved cysteine through the conserved F or W. A D gene is named only where the DNA matches it firmly.

j_call: TRBJ1-6
d_call: NA
v_call: TRBV4-1
cdr3_aa: CASSQVRGSDSPLHF
cdr3_nt: TGCGCCAGCAGCCAAGTCCGGGGAAGCGATTCACCCCTCCACTTT

j_call: TRBJ1-6
d_call: TRBD1
v_call: TRBV27
cdr3_aa: CASRTDREYNSPLHF
cdr3_nt: TGTGCCAGCAGAACGGACAGGGAGTATAATTCACCCCTCCACTTT

j_call: TRBJ2-5
d_call: NA
v_call: TRBV5-1
cdr3_aa: CASSSYPRETQYF
cdr3_nt: TGCGCCAGCAGCTCCTACCCCAGGGAGACCCAGTACTTC

j_call: TRBJ2-7
d_call: NA
v_call: TRBV28
cdr3_aa: CASSINYEQYF
cdr3_nt: TGTGCCAGCAGTATAAACTACGAGCAGTACTTC

j_call: TRBJ1-5
d_call: NA
v_call: TRBV15
cdr3_aa: CATSPPRGSNQPQHF
cdr3_nt: TGTGCCACCTCCCCTCCACGGGGTAGCAATCAGCCCCAGCATTTT

j_call: TRBJ2-2
d_call: NA
v_call: TRBV19
cdr3_aa: CASSIGRLVSGELFF
cdr3_nt: TGTGCCAGTAGTATAGGACGACTAGTTTCCGGGGAGCTGTTTTTT

j_call: TRBJ1-3
d_call: TRBD1
v_call: TRBV5-1
cdr3_aa: CASSGDRAGGNTIYF
cdr3_nt: TGCGCCAGCAGCGGGGACAGGGCGGGAGGAAACACCATATATTTT

j_call: TRBJ2-6
d_call: NA
v_call: TRBV2
cdr3_aa: CASSEALSGANVLTF
cdr3_nt: TGTGCCAGCAGTGAAGCCCTCTCTGGGGCCAACGTCCTGACTTTC

j_call: TRBJ2-5
d_call: NA
v_call: TRBV14
cdr3_aa: CASSTGSRETQYF
cdr3_nt: TGTGCCAGTAGTACAGGGTCGAGAGAGACCCAGTACTTC

j_call: TRBJ2-1
d_call: TRBD1
v_call: TRBV7-2
cdr3_aa: CASRNTGGNNEQFF
cdr3_nt: TGTGCCAGCAGGAACACAGGGGGTAACAATGAGCAGTTCTTC

j_call: TRBJ2-1
d_call: NA
v_call: TRBV7-7
cdr3_aa: CASSRERSAYNEQFF
cdr3_nt: TGTGCCAGCAGCCGAGAGCGGTCAGCCTACAATGAGCAGTTCTTC

j_call: TRBJ2-7
d_call: NA
v_call: TRBV5-1
cdr3_aa: CASSLSGTTYYEQYF
cdr3_nt: TGCGCCAGCAGCTTATCCGGGACAACTTACTACGAGCAGTACTTC